Following are 4 T cell receptor beta chains from one sample sequenced in a study of beta chain features in type 1 diabetes. cDNA synthesis used the whole RNA isolate, giving expressed TCRB sequences. Only in-frame clones appear in the TCRdb table, and some are missing; sequencing was by immunoSEQ multiplex PCR. The sample records about 930,000 clones, about a sixth being singletons. The material sequenced was naive CD4+ T cells from blood. These receptors were taken from a woman under 30 in good health.

The V gene is TRBV29-1, the J gene TRBJ1-4; D is perhaps TRBD1 (5 bases). The CDR3 is made up of 14 amino acids. V was trimmed by 6 bases and J by 8 bases, leaving 19 bases between them. Germline values: CDR1 SQVTM, CDR2 ANQGSEA. CDR3 amino acids: CSVREGWGMEKLFF. The CDR3 nucleotides are TGCAGCGTCCGAGAGGGCTGGGGCATGGAAAAACTGTTTTTT.

CDR3 bases: TGTGCCAGCAGCTTATACAGGGGGCATAGCTATGGCTACACCTTC. Translating it yields CASSLYRGHSYGYTF. J is TRBJ1-2 and V is TRBV6-5; 9 positions agree with TRBD1. J lost 4 bases, V lost 6 bases, and 9 bases had no gene match. Germline V CDR1 and CDR2: MNHEY, SVGAGI. The CDR3 sequence is 15 residues long.

This clone has a handful of counts. The chain combines TRBV7-2 with TRBJ2-4; D perhaps matches TRBD2 (5 bases). The germline gives CDR1 SGHTA, CDR2 FQGNSA. V was shortened by 5 bases and J by 0 bases, with 23 bases between the two germline ends. The CDR3 sequence is 19 residues long. As DNA, the CDR3 is TGTGCCAGCAGCCTACATAGGAGTAGCGTGCGACTAGCCAAAAACATTCAGTACTTC. Its translation is CASSLHRSSVRLAKNIQYF.

V usage is TRBV27 and J usage is TRBJ2-5; D uncertain. The assigned J gene may be wrong: the sequence end matches TRBJ2-7 better. Germline V gene data show CDR1 as MNHEY and CDR2 as SMNVEV (reference sequence). The CDR3 spans 13 residues. The CDR3 sequence is CASSYRKGYEQYF. The CDR3 region has the DNA TGTGCCAGCAGTTACCGGAAAGGCTACGAGCAGTACTTC.